The 9 T cell receptor beta chains below come from one sample, sequenced in a study of T-cell memory formation after mild COVID-19. MiXCR was run by TCRdb on the 5' RACE reads, yielding one entry per CDR3 protein. The repertoire holds some 270,000 distinct CDR3 sequences, with 15% as singletons. Sequences were obtained from PBMCs or a T cell subset sorted from them (not recorded which). The receptors stem from an adult woman who had mild COVID-19 (a few samples of this study predate the infection). Cell type and time point are not known.

The chain employs TRBV12-3 or TRBV12-4 and TRBJ2-3; D gene ambiguous. V gave up 2 bases and J gave up 4 bases, with 13 bases separating them. This CDR3 is built from 15 residues. In nucleotides, the CDR3 is TGTGCCAGCAGTTTACTTTTAGTTTCGGCAGATACGCAGTATTTT. This translates into CASSLLLVSADTQYF.

Worth noting for this clonotype: Its ends do not fully match the called genes, so a read error is possible. The rearrangement links TRBV29-1 to TRBJ2-3, with D possibly matching TRBD1 (5 bases). The CDR3 sequence is 13 residues long. Germline CDR1 reads SQVTM; CDR2 reads ANQGSEA. The CDR3 nucleotides are TGCAGCGTAGAAGAACAGGTAGGAGATACGCAGTATTTT. Translating gives CSVEEQVGDTQYF.

This clonotype came up a few times. The gene calls are TRBV12-3 or TRBV12-4 and TRBJ2-1; no clear D. This CDR3 contains 14 residues. Trimming removed 3 bases from V and 6 bases from J, with 12 bases in between. This chain's CDR3 is CASSFRVALNEQFF. The CDR3 DNA reads TGTGCCAGCAGTTTCCGGGTGGCTCTCAATGAGCAGTTCTTC.

The chain couples TRBV6-2 or TRBV6-3 to TRBJ1-1; D remains ambiguous. CDR1 is MNHEY, CDR2 SVGEGT, per germline. Between the trimmed V and J ends, which lost 0 bases and 8 bases, there was a span of 10 bases. The CDR3 is 13 amino acids. The CDR3 loop is CASSYSIFPEAFF. The CDR3 DNA reads as TGTGCCAGCAGTTACTCGATCTTCCCCGAAGCTTTCTTT.

The chain combines TRBV11-2 with TRBJ2-3; TRBD1 aligns across 7 bases. The trim removed 5 bases at V and 7 bases at J, leaving 6 bases unmatched. The CDR3 is 13 amino acids. CDR1 is SGHAT and CDR2 is FQNNGV in the germline V gene. This CDR3 is CASSDHRGNTQYF. The CDR3 DNA follows: TGTGCCAGCAGCGACCACAGGGGAAATACGCAGTATTTT.

V is TRBV20-1 and J is TRBJ1-2; a weak D match, TRBD1 (5 bases). The CDR3 has 13 amino acids. Germline V gene lookup returns CDR1 DFQATT and CDR2 SNEGSKA (reference sequence). V lost 0 bases, J lost 6 bases, and 11 bases lay in between. This CDR3 is CSARDHVGDGYTF. CDR3 DNA: TGCAGTGCTAGAGATCATGTGGGGGATGGCTACACCTTC.

This clonotype came up a few times. The rearrangement uses TRBV7-2 and TRBJ2-1; the match to TRBD2 covers 10 bases. Germline CDR1 is SGHTA and CDR2 is FQGNSA. The V gene end was trimmed by 2 bases and the J gene end by 9 bases; junction bases not matched to a gene: 4. The CDR3 extends over 14 amino acids. As DNA, the CDR3 is TGTGCCAGCAGCTTAAGCGGGGGGGCCCCTGAGCAGTTCTTC. Translation gives CASSLSGGAPEQFF.

This clonotype was observed at least ten times. The rearrangement joins TRBV7-6 to TRBJ2-1; D unclear. V was pared by 1 base and J by 7 bases, with 11 bases between. Germline CDR1 reads SGHVS; CDR2 reads FNYEAQ. There are 14 residues in the CDR3. The CDR3 DNA reads as TGTGCCAGCAGCTTAGTCACCTACAGTAATGAGCAGTTCTTC. This sequence encodes CASSLVTYSNEQFF.

The J gene is TRBJ1-1, the V gene TRBV3-1; D possibly corresponds to TRBD1 (6 bases). CDR3 size: 15 residues. CDR1 LGHDT and CDR2 YNNKEL come from the germline V gene (reference sequence). V lost 7 bases to trimming and J lost 4 bases, with 19 bases between them. The CDR3 region has the DNA TGTGCCAGCACCCAGGGGTGGCAACCAATCACTGAAGCTTTCTTT. It yields the protein CASTQGWQPITEAFF.